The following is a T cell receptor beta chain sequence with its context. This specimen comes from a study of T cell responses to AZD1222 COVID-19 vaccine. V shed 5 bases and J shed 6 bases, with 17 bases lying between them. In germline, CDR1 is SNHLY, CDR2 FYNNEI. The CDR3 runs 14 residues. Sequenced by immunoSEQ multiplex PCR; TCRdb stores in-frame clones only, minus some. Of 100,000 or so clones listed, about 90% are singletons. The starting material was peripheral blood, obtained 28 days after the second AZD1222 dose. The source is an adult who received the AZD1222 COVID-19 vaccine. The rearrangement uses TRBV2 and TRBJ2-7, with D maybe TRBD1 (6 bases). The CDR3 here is CASSQRDTRTEQYF. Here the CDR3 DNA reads TGTGCCAGCAGTCAACGGGACACCAGAACCGAGCAGTACTTC.